The next 15 T cell receptor beta chains were all read from a single sample in a study of CD8 T cells in ankylosing spondylitis. MiXCR was run by TCRdb on the 5' RACE reads, yielding one entry per CDR3 protein. The sample gives roughly 160,000 distinct CDR3 sequences, roughly 12% of which show up once; just under 30% is in the top ten. The sample was blood, either unsorted or a sorted T cell fraction (not recorded which). The receptors here all came from a male donor with ankylosing spondylitis or in good health (not recorded which).

This clonotype was seen many times. The chain combines TRBV5-1 with TRBJ2-4, with 8 bases aligning to TRBD2. The V segment lost 3 bases and the J segment 0 bases; nucleotides outside the gene matches: 5. The CDR3 is 16 amino acids. The V gene's germline CDR1 is SGHRS and CDR2 YFSETQ. CDR3 nucleotides: TGCGCCAGCAGCTCGGGGGGGGGCCGAGCCAAAAACATTCAGTACTTC. Translation gives CASSSGGGRAKNIQYF.

This clonotype was seen ten or more times. The chain combines TRBV5-1 with TRBJ2-7; D ambiguous. Germline CDR1 SGHRS, CDR2 YFSETQ. CDR3 size: 12 residues. V gave up 6 bases and J gave up 0 bases, with 7 bases separating them. The CDR3 region has the DNA TGCGCCAGCACGTCAGTCTCCTACGAGCAGTACTTC. Its translation: CASTSVSYEQYF.

This clonotype came up a few times. This chain joins TRBV20-1 and TRBJ2-3; 11 nucleotides line up with TRBD2. The trim removed 5 bases at V and 4 bases at J, leaving 14 bases unmatched. CDR1 is DFQATT, CDR2 SNEGSKA, per germline (reference sequence). The CDR3 is 17 amino acids. The CDR3: CSAYPPLTSGASDTQYF. The CDR3 nucleotides read TGCAGTGCTTACCCTCCTTTGACTAGCGGGGCGTCAGATACGCAGTATTTT.

This clonotype has a count of ten or more. The V and J genes are TRBV3-1 and TRBJ2-1; no reliable D call. CDR3 size: 16 residues. The V gene lost 2 bases and the J gene lost 9 bases, with 20 bases spanning the gap. Looked up from germline, CDR1 is LGHDT and CDR2 is YNNKEL (reference sequence). The CDR3 loop is CASSQYRVERIREQFF. CDR3 nucleotide sequence: TGTGCCAGCAGCCAATATAGGGTAGAACGGATTCGTGAGCAGTTCTTC.

Many counts were recorded for this clonotype. The CDR3 nucleotides are TGTGCCAGCAGTTTGGCGGACAGGGGCCACTACGAGCAGTACTTC. The encoded protein is CASSLADRGHYEQYF. This chain joins TRBV28 and TRBJ2-7; 9 positions agree with TRBD1. V was clipped by 3 bases and J by 3 bases; unmatched bases: 6. The CDR3 is 15 amino acids. Germline CDR1 is MDHEN and CDR2 is SYDVKM.

The sample holds a few counts of this clonotype. The chain combines TRBV6-1 with TRBJ1-1; weak D call: TRBD1 (6 bases). Germline V lookup: CDR1 MNHNS, CDR2 SASEGT. The CDR3 has 14 residues. V was cut by 8 bases and J by 5 bases, with 18 bases left in between. CDR3 in amino acids: CASFPGVSGTEAFF. The CDR3 DNA is TGTGCCAGCTTTCCAGGGGTATCTGGTACTGAAGCTTTCTTT.

This clonotype occurred many times. This sequence joins TRBV20-1 and TRBJ2-2; no firm D call. Germline loops: CDR1 DFQATT, CDR2 SNEGSKA (reference sequence). The CDR3 length is 14 residues. V was trimmed by 6 bases and J by 6 bases, leaving 17 bases between them. The CDR3 loop reads CSAAASNLAGELFF. The DNA for the CDR3 is TGCAGTGCCGCAGCCTCTAATCTGGCCGGGGAGCTGTTTTTT.

This clonotype was picked up many times. The chain recombines TRBV10-2 with TRBJ2-1; 12 bases are a match to TRBD2. Germline V CDR1 and CDR2: WSHSY, SAAADI. This CDR3 contains 17 residues. The J segment lost 8 bases and the V segment lost 0 bases, leaving 8 bases of the junction unmatched. CDR3 in amino acids: CASSESGSRLAGDEQFF. As DNA, the CDR3 is TGCGCCAGCAGTGAGTCGGGGTCTAGACTAGCGGGGGATGAGCAGTTCTTC.

The sample holds many counts of this clonotype. The chain has TRBV20-1 and TRBJ1-5; 7 bases fit TRBD1. The trim removed 4 bases at V and 2 bases at J, leaving 2 bases unmatched. In germline, CDR1 is DFQATT, CDR2 SNEGSKA (reference sequence). The CDR3 sequence is 13 residues long. CDR3 nucleotide sequence: TGCAGTGCTACAGACAGGGGCAATCAGCCCCAGCATTTT. Translating it yields CSATDRGNQPQHF.

Many counts were recorded for this clonotype. This chain links TRBV29-1 with TRBJ2-7; D uncertain. The germline V gene encodes CDR1 SQVTM and CDR2 ANQGSEA. Trimming took off 7 bases at V and 5 bases at J, with 15 bases between the two ends. CDR3 length: 12 amino acids. CDR3 protein: CSGYVSSHEQYF. The CDR3 bases are TGCAGCGGATATGTTAGTTCCCACGAGCAGTACTTC.

In this sample, this clonotype turned up many times. V gene TRBV9 combines with J gene TRBJ2-7; D remains unclear. Looked up from germline, CDR1 is SGDLS and CDR2 is YYNGEE. Trimming shortened V by 0 bases and J by 1 base, and 8 bases separated the two germline ends. This CDR3 region has 14 residues. The CDR3 region is CASSVATQSYEQYF. DNA of the CDR3: TGTGCCAGCAGCGTAGCTACACAGTCCTACGAGCAGTACTTC.

This clonotype was observed many times. The rearrangement links TRBV5-1 to TRBJ1-2; the D gene is possibly TRBD1 (5 bases). V gave up 4 bases and J gave up 7 bases, with 20 bases separating them. CDR1 SGHRS and CDR2 YFSETQ come from the germline V gene. The CDR3 sequence is 15 residues long. For the CDR3, the DNA is TGCGCCAGCAGCCCGGACGACTGGACAAGGTCTGGCTACACCTTC. Protein sequence: CASSPDDWTRSGYTF.

This chain joins TRBV20-1 and TRBJ2-1; tentatively, D is TRBD2 (6 bases). V lost 3 bases to trimming and J lost 3 bases, with 6 bases between them. In germline, CDR1 is DFQATT, CDR2 SNEGSKA (reference sequence). The CDR3 length is 12 residues. Here the CDR3 reads CSASGSYNEQFF. Here the CDR3 DNA reads TGCAGTGCTAGCGGGAGCTACAATGAGCAGTTCTTC.

This clonotype has just a few counts. The chain recombines TRBV20-1 with TRBJ1-1; D unresolved. The CDR3 is made up of 15 amino acids. Trimming removed 5 bases from V and 4 bases from J, with 20 bases in between. Germline lookup yields CDR1 DFQATT and CDR2 SNEGSKA (reference sequence). The CDR3 DNA is TGCAGTGCTGATAATGCCGGAGGCGCCGGCACTGAAGCTTTCTTT. Encoded protein: CSADNAGGAGTEAFF.

The chain has TRBV11-2 and TRBJ2-1, with a possible D match to TRBD1 (6 bases). Trimming took off 1 base at V and 6 bases at J, with 13 bases between the two ends. The CDR3 sequence is 15 residues long. CDR1 SGHAT and CDR2 FQNNGV come from the germline V gene. As DNA, the CDR3 is TGTGCCAGCAGCTTAGTGGGGGCCTTGGCCAATGAGCAGTTCTTC. Its protein is CASSLVGALANEQFF.